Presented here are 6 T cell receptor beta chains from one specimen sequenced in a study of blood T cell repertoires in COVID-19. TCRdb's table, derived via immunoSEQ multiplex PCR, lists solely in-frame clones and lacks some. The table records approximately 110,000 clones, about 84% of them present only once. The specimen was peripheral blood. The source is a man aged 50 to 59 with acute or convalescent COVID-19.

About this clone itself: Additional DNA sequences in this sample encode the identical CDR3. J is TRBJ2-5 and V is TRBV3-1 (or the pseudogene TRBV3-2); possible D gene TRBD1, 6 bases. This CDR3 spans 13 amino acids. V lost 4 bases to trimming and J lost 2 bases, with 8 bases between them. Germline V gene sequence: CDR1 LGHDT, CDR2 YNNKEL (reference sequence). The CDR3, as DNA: TGTGCCAGCAGCCTACAGGGACAAGAGACCCAGTACTTC. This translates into CASSLQGQETQYF.

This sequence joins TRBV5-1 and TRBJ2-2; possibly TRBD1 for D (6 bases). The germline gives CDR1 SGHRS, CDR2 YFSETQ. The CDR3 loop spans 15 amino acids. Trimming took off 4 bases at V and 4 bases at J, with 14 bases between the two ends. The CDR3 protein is CASSPTGKGTGELFF. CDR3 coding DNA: TGCGCCAGCAGCCCAACAGGGAAGGGCACCGGGGAGCTGTTTTTT. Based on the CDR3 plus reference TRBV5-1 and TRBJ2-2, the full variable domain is KAGVTQTPRYLIKTRGQQVTLSCSPISGHRSVSWYQQTPGQGLQFLFEYFSETQRNKGNFPGRFSGRQFSNSRSEMNVSTLELGDSALYLCASSPTGKGTGELFFGEGSRLTVL.

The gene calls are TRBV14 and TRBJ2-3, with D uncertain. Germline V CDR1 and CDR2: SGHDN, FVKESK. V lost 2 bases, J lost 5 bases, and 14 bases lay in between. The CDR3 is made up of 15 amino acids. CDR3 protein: CASSQTGPLGDTQYF. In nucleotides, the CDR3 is TGTGCCAGCAGCCAAACTGGGCCGCTGGGAGATACGCAGTATTTT.

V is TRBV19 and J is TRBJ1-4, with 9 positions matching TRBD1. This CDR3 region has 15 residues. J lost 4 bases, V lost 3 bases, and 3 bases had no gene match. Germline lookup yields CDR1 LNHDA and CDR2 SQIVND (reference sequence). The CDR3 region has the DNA TGTGCCAGTAGTATCCCGACAGGGGGTAATGAAAAACTGTTTTTT. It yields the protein CASSIPTGGNEKLFF.

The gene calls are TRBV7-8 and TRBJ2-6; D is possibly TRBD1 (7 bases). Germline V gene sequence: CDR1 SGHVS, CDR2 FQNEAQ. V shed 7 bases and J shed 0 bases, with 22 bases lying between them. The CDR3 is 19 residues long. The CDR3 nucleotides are TGTGCCAGCATCCCAGGGGGGACAGAAAGACACTCTGGGGCCAACGTCCTGACTTTC. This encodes CASIPGGTERHSGANVLTF.

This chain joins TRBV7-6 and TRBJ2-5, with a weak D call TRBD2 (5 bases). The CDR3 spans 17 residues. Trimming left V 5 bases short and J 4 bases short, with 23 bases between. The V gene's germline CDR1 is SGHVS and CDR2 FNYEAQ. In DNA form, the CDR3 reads TGTGCCAGCAGCCAGCTCAGTGTAGCGAGTAATAGAGAGACCCAGTACTTC. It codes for CASSQLSVASNRETQYF. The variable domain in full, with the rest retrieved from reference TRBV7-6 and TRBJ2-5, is GAGVSQSPRYKVTKRGQDVALRCDPISGHVSLYWYRQALGQGPEFLTYFNYEAQQDKSGLPNDRFSAERPEGSISTLTIQRTEQRDSAMYRCASSQLSVASNRETQYFGPGTRLLVL.